These T cell receptor beta chains were read from a single sample in a study of long-term antiretroviral therapy in people with HIV. Method: immunoSEQ multiplex PCR; TCRdb's copy keeps in-frame clones and lacks some. The data show approximately 20,000 clones, 65% to 85% seen once. The specimen comprised unsorted PBMCs, sampled around 1.7 years before starting antiretroviral therapy. These receptor sequences come from a middle-aged woman with HIV. CDR3s include the opening cysteine and the closing phenylalanine or tryptophan. The order of the fields is clone size, V gene, J gene, D gene, CDR3 DNA, CDR3 protein. A D gene is named only where the DNA matches it firmly. Clone size is not always given. Where it is, it says once, few, many or a class for expanded clones.

>.|TRBV7-2|TRBJ1-1|.
TGTGCCAGCAGCCTAATTGGGCCGGCCGGCTGGAACACTGAAGCTTTCTTT
CASSLIGPAGWNTEAFF
>few|TRBV10-2|TRBJ1-2|TRBD1
TGCGCCAGCAGGGTAGGGGGCAACGACTATGGCTACACCTTC
CASRVGGNDYGYTF
>.|TRBV27|TRBJ1-1|.
TGTGCCAGCAGTTCTTTTCCCACTCTCCACACTGAAGCTTTCTTT
CASSSFPTLHTEAFF
>.|TRBV5-1|TRBJ2-7|TRBD2
TGCGCCAGCAGCTTGTTTTGGACTAGCTCCTACGAGCAGTACTTC
CASSLFWTSSYEQYF
>.|TRBV5-1|TRBJ1-1|TRBD1
TGCGCCAGCAGCTTGAACAGGGGGGTAAACACTGAAGCTTTCTTT
CASSLNRGVNTEAFF
>.|TRBV5-4|TRBJ2-3|.
TGTGCCAGCAGCTTTGGCGCAGATACGCAGTATTTT
CASSFGADTQYF
>.|TRBV4-3|TRBJ1-3|TRBD1
TGCGCCAGCAGCCAAGGGTCGGGACAGGGAAACACCATATATTTT
CASSQGSGQGNTIYF
>few|TRBV4-3|TRBJ1-2|.
TGCGCCAGCAGCCAGGACGAATTCGCCCCTGGCTACACCTTC
CASSQDEFAPGYTF
>.|TRBV6-5|TRBJ1-2|TRBD1
TGTGCCAGCAGTAACAGGGGGCCCTATGGCTACACCTTC
CASSNRGPYGYTF
>.|TRBV7-8|TRBJ2-4|.
TGTGCCAGCAGCTCGCTCCTGGCGGTAAAAAACATTCAGTACTTC
CASSSLLAVKNIQYF
>once|TRBV5-1|TRBJ2-2|.
TGCGCCAGCAGCTTGGACAGGGTTACCGGGGAGCTGTTTTTT
CASSLDRVTGELFF
>.|TRBV7-9|TRBJ2-7|.
TGTGCCAGCAGCTTACCCTTGACCTCCTACGAGCAGTACTTC
CASSLPLTSYEQYF
>.|TRBV18|TRBJ1-2|.
TGTGCCAGCTCGGAGTCGTCTGGCTACACCTTC
CASSESSGYTF
>few|TRBV30|TRBJ2-7|.
TGTGCCTGGAGTGTGGGGGGTCTGCAGTACTTC
CAWSVGGLQYF
>.|TRBV5-4|TRBJ1-2|.
TGTGCCAGCAGCCTACCGGGGGCCGGTGGCTACACCTTC
CASSLPGAGGYTF
>few|TRBV25-1|TRBJ1-1|.
TGTGCCAGCAGTGAGGGGCAGAACACTGAAGCTTTCTTT
CASSEGQNTEAFF
>.|TRBV9|TRBJ2-2|TRBD1
TGTGCCAGCAGAGACGAGGGGGCGTACACCGGGGAGCTGTTTTTT
CASRDEGAYTGELFF
>.|TRBV27|TRBJ2-1|TRBD2
TGTGCCAGCAGTTTAAGACTAGCCGTGGGCCTAAACAATGAGCAGTTCTTC
CASSLRLAVGLNNEQFF
>.|TRBV7-9|TRBJ1-2|TRBD1
TGTGCCACCCGGGACAGACTTTATGGCTACACCTTC
CATRDRLYGYTF